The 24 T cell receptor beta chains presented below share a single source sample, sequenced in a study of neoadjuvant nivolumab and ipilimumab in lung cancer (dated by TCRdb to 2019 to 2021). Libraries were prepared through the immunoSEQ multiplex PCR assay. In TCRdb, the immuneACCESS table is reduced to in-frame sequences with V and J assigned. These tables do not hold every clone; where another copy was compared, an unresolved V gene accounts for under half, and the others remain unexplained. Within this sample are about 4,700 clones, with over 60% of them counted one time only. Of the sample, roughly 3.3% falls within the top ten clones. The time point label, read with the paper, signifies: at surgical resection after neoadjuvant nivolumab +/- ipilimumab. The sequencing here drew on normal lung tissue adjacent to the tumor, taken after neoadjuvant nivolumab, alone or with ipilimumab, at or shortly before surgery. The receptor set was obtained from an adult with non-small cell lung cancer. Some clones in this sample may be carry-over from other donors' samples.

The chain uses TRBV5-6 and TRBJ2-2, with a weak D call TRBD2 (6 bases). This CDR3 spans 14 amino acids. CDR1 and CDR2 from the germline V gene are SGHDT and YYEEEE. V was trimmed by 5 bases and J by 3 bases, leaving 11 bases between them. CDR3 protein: CASSTGVDTGELFF. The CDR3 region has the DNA TGTGCCAGCAGTACGGGGGTGGACACCGGGGAGCTGTTTTTT.

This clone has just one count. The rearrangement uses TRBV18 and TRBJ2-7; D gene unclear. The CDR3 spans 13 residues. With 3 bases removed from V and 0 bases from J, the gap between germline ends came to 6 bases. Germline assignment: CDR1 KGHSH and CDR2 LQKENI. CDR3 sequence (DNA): TGTGCCAGCTCACCTGCGAGCTCCTACGAGCAGTACTTC. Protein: CASSPASSYEQYF.

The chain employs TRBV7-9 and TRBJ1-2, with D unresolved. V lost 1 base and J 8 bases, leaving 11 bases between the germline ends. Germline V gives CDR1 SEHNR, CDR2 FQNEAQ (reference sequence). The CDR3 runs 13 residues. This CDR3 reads CASSLDMLSGYTF. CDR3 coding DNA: TGTGCCAGCAGCTTAGATATGCTCAGCGGCTACACCTTC.

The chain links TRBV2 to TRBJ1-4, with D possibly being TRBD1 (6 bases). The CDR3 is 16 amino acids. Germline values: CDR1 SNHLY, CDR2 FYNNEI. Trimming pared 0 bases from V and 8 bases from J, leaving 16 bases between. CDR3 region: CASSEAVGTSGEKLFF. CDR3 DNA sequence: TGTGCCAGCAGTGAAGCGGTCGGGACAAGTGGCGAAAAACTGTTTTTT.

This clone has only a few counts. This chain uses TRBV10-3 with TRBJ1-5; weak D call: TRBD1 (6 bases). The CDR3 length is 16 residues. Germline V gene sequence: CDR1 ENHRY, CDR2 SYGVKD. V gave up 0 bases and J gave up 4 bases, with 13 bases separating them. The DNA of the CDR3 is TGTGCCATCAGTGAGTCGGCAGGGGCGCGAAATCAGCCCCAGCATTTT. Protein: CAISESAGARNQPQHF.

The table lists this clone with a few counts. Here the CDR3 reads CASSLGGATYEQYF. CDR3 coding DNA: TGTGCCAGCAGTTTAGGCGGGGCCACCTACGAGCAGTACTTC. The gene calls are TRBV27 and TRBJ2-7; tentative D call: TRBD2 (6 bases). Trimming removed 2 bases from V and 2 bases from J, with 10 bases in between. The CDR3 has 14 amino acids. Per the germline V gene, CDR1 is MNHEY and CDR2 is SMNVEV (reference sequence).

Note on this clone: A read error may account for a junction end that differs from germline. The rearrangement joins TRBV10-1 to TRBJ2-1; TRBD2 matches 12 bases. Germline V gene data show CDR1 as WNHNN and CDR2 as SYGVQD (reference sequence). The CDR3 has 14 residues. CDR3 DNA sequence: TGCGCCAGCAGTGAAGCTAGCGGGAGGGGGGAGCAATTCTTC. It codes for CASSEASGRGEQFF.

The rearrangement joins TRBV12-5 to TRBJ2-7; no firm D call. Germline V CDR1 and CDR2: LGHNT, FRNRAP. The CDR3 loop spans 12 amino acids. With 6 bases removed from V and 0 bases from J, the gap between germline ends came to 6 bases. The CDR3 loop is CASGYSSYEQYF. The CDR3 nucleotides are TGTGCTAGTGGATACAGCTCCTACGAGCAGTACTTC.

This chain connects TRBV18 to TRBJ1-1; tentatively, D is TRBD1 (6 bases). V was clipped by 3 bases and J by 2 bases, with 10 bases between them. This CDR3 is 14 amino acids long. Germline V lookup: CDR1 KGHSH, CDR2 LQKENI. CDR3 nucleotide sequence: TGTGCCAGCTCACCTTGGACAGTCAACACTGAAGCTTTCTTT. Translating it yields CASSPWTVNTEAFF.

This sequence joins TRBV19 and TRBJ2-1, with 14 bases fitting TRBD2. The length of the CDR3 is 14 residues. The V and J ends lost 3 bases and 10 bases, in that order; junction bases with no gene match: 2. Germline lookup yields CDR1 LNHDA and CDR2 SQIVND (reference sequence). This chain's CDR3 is CASSIGLAGGEQFF. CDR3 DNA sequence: TGTGCCAGTAGTATCGGACTAGCGGGAGGCGAGCAGTTCTTC.

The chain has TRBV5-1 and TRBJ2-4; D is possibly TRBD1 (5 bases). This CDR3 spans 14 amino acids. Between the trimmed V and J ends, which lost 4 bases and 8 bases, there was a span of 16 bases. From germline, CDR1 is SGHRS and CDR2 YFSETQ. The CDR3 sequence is CASSPQGPRDIQYF. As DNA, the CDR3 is TGCGCCAGCAGCCCCCAAGGGCCCAGGGACATTCAGTACTTC.

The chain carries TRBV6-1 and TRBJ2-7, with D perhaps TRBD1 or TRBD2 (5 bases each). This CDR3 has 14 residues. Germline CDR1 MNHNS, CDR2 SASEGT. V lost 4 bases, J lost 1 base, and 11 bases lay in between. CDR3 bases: TGTGCCAGCAGTGCAGAGGGGCCTTCCTACGAGCAGTACTTC. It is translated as CASSAEGPSYEQYF.

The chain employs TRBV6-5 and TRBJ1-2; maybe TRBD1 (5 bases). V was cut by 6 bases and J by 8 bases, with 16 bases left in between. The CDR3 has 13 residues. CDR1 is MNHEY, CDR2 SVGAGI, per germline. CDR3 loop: CASSTPGFIGYTF. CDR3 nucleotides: TGTGCCAGCAGCACACCAGGGTTCATCGGCTACACCTTC.

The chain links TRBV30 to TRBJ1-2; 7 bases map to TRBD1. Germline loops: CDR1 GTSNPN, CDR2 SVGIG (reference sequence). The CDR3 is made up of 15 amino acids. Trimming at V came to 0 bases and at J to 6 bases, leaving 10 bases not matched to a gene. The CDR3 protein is CAWSVSLGGPDGYTF. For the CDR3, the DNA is TGTGCCTGGAGTGTATCTCTAGGGGGCCCTGATGGCTACACCTTC.

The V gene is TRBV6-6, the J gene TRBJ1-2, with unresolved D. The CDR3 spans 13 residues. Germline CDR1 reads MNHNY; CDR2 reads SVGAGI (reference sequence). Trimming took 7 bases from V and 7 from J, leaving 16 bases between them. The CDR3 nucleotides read TGTGCCAGCACTTATGATCCCCCTGGTGGCTACACCTTC. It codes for CASTYDPPGGYTF.

CDR3 in DNA: TGTGCCTGGAGTGTAGGGACCTTTAACCATCAGCCCCAGCATTTT. This codes for CAWSVGTFNHQPQHF. V and J are TRBV30 and TRBJ1-5; D is perhaps TRBD1 (5 bases). Germline CDR1 GTSNPN, CDR2 SVGIG (reference sequence). V gave up 0 bases and J gave up 5 bases, with 14 bases separating them. The CDR3 has 15 residues.

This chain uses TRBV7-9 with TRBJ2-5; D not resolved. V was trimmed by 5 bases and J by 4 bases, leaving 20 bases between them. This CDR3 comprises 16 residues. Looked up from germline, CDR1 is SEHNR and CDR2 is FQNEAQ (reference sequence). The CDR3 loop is CASSTSKLRVGETQYF. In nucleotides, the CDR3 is TGTGCCAGCAGCACCTCGAAGCTTAGAGTAGGAGAGACCCAGTACTTC.

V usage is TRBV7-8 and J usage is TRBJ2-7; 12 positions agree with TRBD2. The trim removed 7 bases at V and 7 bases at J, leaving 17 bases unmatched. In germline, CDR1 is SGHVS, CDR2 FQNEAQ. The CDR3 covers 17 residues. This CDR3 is CASIAPWETSGRGEQYF. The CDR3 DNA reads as TGTGCCAGCATCGCTCCCTGGGAGACTAGCGGGAGAGGGGAGCAGTACTTC.

The CDR3 bases are TGTGCCAGCAGCCGTTATGCTAGCGGAGCGAACACCGGGGAGCTGTTTTTT. Its protein product is CASSRYASGANTGELFF. The rearrangement joins TRBV6-4 to TRBJ2-2; 7 bases agree with TRBD2. This CDR3 region has 17 residues. Germline values: CDR1 MRHNA, CDR2 SNTAGT. Trimming at V came to 6 bases and at J to 0 bases, leaving 10 bases not matched to a gene.

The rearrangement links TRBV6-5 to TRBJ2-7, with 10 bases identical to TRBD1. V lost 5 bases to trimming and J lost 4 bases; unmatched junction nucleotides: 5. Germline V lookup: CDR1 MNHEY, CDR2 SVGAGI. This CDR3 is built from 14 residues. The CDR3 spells CASSPGQGKYEQYF. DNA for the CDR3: TGTGCCAGCAGTCCGGGACAGGGGAAGTACGAGCAGTACTTC.

CDR3 sequence: CASSVVLDTQYF. The CDR3, as DNA: TGTGCCAGCAGCGTAGTGTTAGATACGCAGTATTTT. This chain uses TRBV6-1 with TRBJ2-3; D is uncertain. V lost 6 bases and J 5 bases, leaving 9 bases between the germline ends. Germline V gene sequence: CDR1 MNHNS, CDR2 SASEGT. The CDR3 extends over 12 amino acids.

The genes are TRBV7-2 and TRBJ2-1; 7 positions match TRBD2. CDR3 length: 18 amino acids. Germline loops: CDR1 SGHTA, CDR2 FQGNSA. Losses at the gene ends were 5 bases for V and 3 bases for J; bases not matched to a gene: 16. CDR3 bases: TGTGCCAGCAGCCTCCTACTGAAGGGAGGGCGGAACTACAATGAGCAGTTCTTC. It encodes CASSLLLKGGRNYNEQFF.

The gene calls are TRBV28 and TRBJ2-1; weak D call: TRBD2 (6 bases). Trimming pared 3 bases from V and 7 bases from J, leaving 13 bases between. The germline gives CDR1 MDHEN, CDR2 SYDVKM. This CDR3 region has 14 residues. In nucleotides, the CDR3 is TGTGCCAGCAGTTTGGACGGGAGCGGTAATGAGCAGTTCTTC. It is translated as CASSLDGSGNEQFF.

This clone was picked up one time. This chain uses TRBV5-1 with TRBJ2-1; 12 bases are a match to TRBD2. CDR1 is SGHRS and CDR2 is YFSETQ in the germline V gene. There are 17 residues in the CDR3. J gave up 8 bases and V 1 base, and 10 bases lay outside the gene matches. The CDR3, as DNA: TGCGCCAGCAGCTTGAATTGGTTGACTAGCGGGAGCGATGAGCAGTTCTTC. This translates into CASSLNWLTSGSDEQFF.